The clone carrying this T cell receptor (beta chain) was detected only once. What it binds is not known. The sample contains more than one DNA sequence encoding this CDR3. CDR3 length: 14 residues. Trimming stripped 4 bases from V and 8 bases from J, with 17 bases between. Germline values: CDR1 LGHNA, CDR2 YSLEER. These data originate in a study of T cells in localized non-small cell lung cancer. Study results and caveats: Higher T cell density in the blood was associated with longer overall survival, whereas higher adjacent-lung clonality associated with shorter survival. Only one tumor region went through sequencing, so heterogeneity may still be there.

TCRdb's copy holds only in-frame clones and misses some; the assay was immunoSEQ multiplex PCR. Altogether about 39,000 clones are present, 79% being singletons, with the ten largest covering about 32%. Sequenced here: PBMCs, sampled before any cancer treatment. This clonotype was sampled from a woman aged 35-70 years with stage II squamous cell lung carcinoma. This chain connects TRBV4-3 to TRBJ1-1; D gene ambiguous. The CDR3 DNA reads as TGCGCCAGCAGCCCCAGAGGGCTGGGCACCGAAGCTTTCTTT. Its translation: CASSPRGLGTEAFF.